These 11 T cell receptor beta chains were sequenced from one sample in a study of shared clonotypes between healthy human individuals. Assay used: immunoSEQ multiplex PCR; TCRdb lists only in-frame clones, some missing. The sample yields 550,000 to 700,000 clones, 55% to 85% seen once. Sequencing used memory CD4+ T cells sorted from blood. As to subset: CD45RA-negative fraction. The receptors shown here come from a woman aged 25-40 years in good health.

V usage is TRBV19 and J usage is TRBJ1-3, with D uncertain. Trimming left V 6 bases short and J 0 bases short, with 6 bases between. CDR3 length equals 13 residues. The germline CDR1 and CDR2 sequences are LNHDA and SQIVND (reference sequence). CDR3 coding DNA: TGTGCCAGTAGGCTGAGCTCTGGAAACACCATATATTTT. Its translation: CASRLSSGNTIYF.

This chain connects TRBV6-5 to TRBJ2-7, with D perhaps TRBD1 (7 bases). V dropped 8 bases and J dropped 3 bases, with 17 bases sitting between them. The CDR3 length is 14 residues. CDR1 MNHEY and CDR2 SVGAGI come from the germline V gene. CDR3 in DNA: TGTGCCAGCGGCCAGACAGGGACTTTCTACGAGCAGTACTTC. It translates to CASGQTGTFYEQYF.

The rearrangement links TRBV7-9 to TRBJ1-4, with 7 nucleotides matching TRBD1. CDR3 length: 15 residues. From germline, CDR1 is SEHNR and CDR2 FQNEAQ (reference sequence). The ends lost 5 bases at V and 4 bases at J; junction bases unmatched: 7. The CDR3 spells CASSRRDRDNEKLFF. The CDR3 DNA reads as TGTGCCAGCAGCCGCAGGGACAGAGATAATGAAAAACTGTTTTTT. The variable domain in full, completed from reference TRBV7-9 and TRBJ1-4, reads DTGVSQNPRHKITKRGQNVTFRCDPISEHNRLYWYRQTLGQGPEFLTYFQNEAQLEKSRLLSDRFSAERPKGSFSTLEIQRTEQGDSAMYLCASSRRDRDNEKLFFGSGTQLSVL.

The rearrangement joins TRBV2 to TRBJ1-5; the D gene is possibly TRBD1 (5 bases). The ends were cut back, 6 bases at V and 0 bases at J, with 12 bases in the middle. CDR3 length equals 15 residues. Looked up from germline, CDR1 is SNHLY and CDR2 is FYNNEI. CDR3 amino acids: CASRGIRDSNQPQHF. CDR3 nucleotide sequence: TGTGCCAGCAGAGGTATCAGGGATAGCAATCAGCCCCAGCATTTT.

Regarding this clone: The junction departs from the called germline gene at one end, perhaps through a read error. This chain uses TRBV5-4 with TRBJ1-5; D possibly corresponds to TRBD1 (6 bases). The germline V gene has CDR1 SGHNT and CDR2 YYREEE (reference sequence). The CDR3 contains 14 residues. CDR3 residues: CATSITGYNQPQHF. The DNA of the CDR3 is TGTGCCACCAGCATTACAGGGTACAATCAGCCCCAGCATTTT.

This chain links TRBV6-1 with TRBJ2-5, with 7 bases that match TRBD2. CDR1 and CDR2 (germline): MNHNS, SASEGT. This CDR3 spans 15 amino acids. With V trimmed by 8 bases and J by 0 bases, 9 bases remained unmatched. This CDR3 reads CASYLPGGYQETQYF. In DNA form, the CDR3 reads TGTGCCAGCTACCTGCCCGGGGGGTACCAAGAGACCCAGTACTTC.

V usage is TRBV5-1 and J usage is TRBJ1-5, with D perhaps matching TRBD1 (6 bases). Trimming took 4 bases from V and 3 from J, leaving 20 bases between them. This CDR3 comprises 17 residues. The germline CDR1 and CDR2 sequences are SGHRS and YFSETQ. The DNA for the CDR3 is TGCGCCAGCAGCCCACAGGGAGGCACAGGACCCAATCAGCCCCAGCATTTT. This gives the protein CASSPQGGTGPNQPQHF.

The J gene is TRBJ2-5, the V gene TRBV5-4; TRBD2 matches 9 bases. Trimming cost V 3 bases and J 5 bases; bases outside gene matches: 8. Looked up from germline, CDR1 is SGHNT and CDR2 is YYREEE (reference sequence). This CDR3 has 15 residues. The CDR3 reads CASSYRAGGAETQYF. In DNA form, the CDR3 reads TGTGCCAGCAGCTATAGAGCGGGAGGAGCTGAGACCCAGTACTTC. Full variable domain (missing parts from reference TRBV5-4 and TRBJ2-5): ETGVTQSPTHLIKTRGQQVTLRCSSQSGHNTVSWYQQALGQGPQFIFQYYREEENGRGNFPPRFSGLQFPNYSSELNVNALELDDSALYLCASSYRAGGAETQYFGPGTRLLVL.

The chain employs TRBV29-1 and TRBJ2-1, with no clear D. Germline values: CDR1 SQVTM, CDR2 ANQGSEA. The CDR3 length is 13 residues. Deletions cut 0 bases from V and 8 bases from J, with 11 bases between. The CDR3 nucleotides are TGCAGCGTTGAAGATCCAAGAACAGATGAGCAGTTCTTC. The encoded protein is CSVEDPRTDEQFF.

Regarding this clone: This may be a read error, as it is one base from a much larger clone. Other DNA variants within this sample encode the same CDR3. This chain links TRBV5-1 with TRBJ2-1; TRBD2 agrees at 11 bases. V was pared by 5 bases and J by 6 bases, with 4 bases of the junction left unmatched. In germline, CDR1 is SGHRS, CDR2 YFSETQ. The CDR3 extends over 14 amino acids. The CDR3 region is CASSPGTSGNEQFF. CDR3 nucleotides: TGCGCCAGCAGTCCCGGGACTAGCGGCAATGAGCAGTTCTTC. Supplemented by reference TRBV5-1 and TRBJ2-1, the full variable domain reads KAGVTQTPRYLIKTRGQQVTLSCSPISGHRSVSWYQQTPGQGLQFLFEYFSETQRNKGNFPGRFSGRQFSNSRSEMNVSTLELGDSALYLCASSPGTSGNEQFFGPGTRLTVL.

The chain recombines TRBV19 with TRBJ1-2; 10 bases map to TRBD1. Trimming at V came to 6 bases and at J to 8 bases, leaving 6 bases not matched to a gene. Looked up from germline, CDR1 is LNHDA and CDR2 is SQIVND (reference sequence). The CDR3 length is 13 residues. CDR3 loop: CASSPTGGRGYTF. Here the CDR3 DNA reads TGTGCCAGTAGCCCGACAGGGGGCAGGGGCTACACCTTC.